The text below deals with one T cell receptor (beta chain). The data originate from a study of T cell changes during pregnancy in multiple sclerosis. The V gene's germline CDR1 is SGHAT and CDR2 FQDESV (reference sequence). Trimming cost V 2 bases and J 0 bases; bases outside gene matches: 5. The CDR3 runs 17 residues. This table comes from immunoSEQ multiplex PCR, and its TCRdb copy is limited to in-frame clones, with some not included. Among around 96,000 clones, roughly 91% were seen once, and the ten largest hold 3.5% to 4.5%. The sequencing here drew on peripheral blood, taken in the first trimester of pregnancy. The chain combines TRBV11-1 with TRBJ2-5; 11 bases align to TRBD2. The clonotype originates from a female donor with multiple sclerosis, enrolled in a pregnancy study. CDR3 nucleotide sequence: TGTGCCAGCAGCTTATCCTTAGCGGGGGGGAACCAAGAGACCCAGTACTTC. This encodes CASSLSLAGGNQETQYF. Filled out from reference TRBV11-1 and TRBJ2-5, the complete variable domain reads EAEVAQSPRYKITEKSQAVAFWCDPISGHATLYWYRQILGQGPELLVQFQDESVVDDSQLPKDRFSAERLKGVDSTLKIQPAELGDSAMYLCASSLSLAGGNQETQYFGPGTRLLVL.